In its sample, the clone carrying this T cell receptor beta chain was seen many times. What it binds is not known. Germline assignment: CDR1 PRHDT and CDR2 FYEKMQ (reference sequence). The V gene lost 0 bases and the J gene lost 5 bases, with 14 bases spanning the gap. This CDR3 spans 16 amino acids. This sample is drawn from a study of T cells in Graves' hyperthyroidism and ophthalmopathy. Notes on the study in general: Patients with ophthalmopathy were separated from those with stable hyperthyroidism by a 13 V-J model.

The investigators amplified TCR beta CDR3 regions from RNA transcripts. An initial round of RT-PCR targeting the TCR CDR3 relied on the HTBI primer set. Via MiXCR, TCRdb re-called the multiplex PCR reads, giving one row per CDR3 protein. The sample contains 89,000 or so distinct CDR3 sequences, roughly 40% of which appear only once. The source is a woman aged 25 to 39 with Graves' hyperthyroidism. Sequencing was done on a sample of peripheral blood or thyroid tissue (not recorded which). This chain joins TRBV13 and TRBJ1-5; no clear D. The CDR3 nucleotides read TGTGCCAGCAGCTTAGGTCTAACCTCACGGGATCAGCCCCAGCATTTT. This codes for CASSLGLTSRDQPQHF.